The text below deals with one T cell receptor (beta chain). There are 17 residues in the CDR3. Deletions cut 0 bases from V and 3 bases from J, with 15 bases between. Germline values: CDR1 LGHNT, CDR2 FRNRAP. Data came from immunoSEQ multiplex PCR; TCRdb stores just in-frame clones and leaves some out. The table lists about 2.3 million clones, around 93% of them singletons. The data originate from a study of shared clonotypes between healthy human individuals. Sequencing was carried out using naive CD4+ T cells from PBMCs. The subset was: CD45RA+ positively selected. The sequence was obtained from a man between 18 and 35 years old in good health. Some clones in this sample may be carry-over from other donors' samples. The rearrangement joins TRBV12-5 to TRBJ1-3, with TRBD1 as a possible D gene (5 bases). The CDR3 loop reads CASGLVRAGQFGNTIYF. DNA of the CDR3: TGTGCTAGTGGTTTGGTACGGGCGGGGCAATTTGGAAACACCATATATTTT.